Listed below are T cell receptor beta chains from one sample, sequenced in a study of blood T cell repertoires in COVID-19. Using immunoSEQ multiplex PCR, the repertoire was profiled, and TCRdb retains in-frame clones only, with some absent. The sample lists roughly 53,000 clones; over 75% were seen once. The sequencing input was peripheral blood. These receptor sequences come from a human donor in a cohort sampled during active COVID-19. Each CDR3 is given with its conserved first and last residue. A D gene is named only where the DNA matches it firmly. Size tells how often a clone was seen (once, few, many) or the class of an expanded clone, and some rows leave it out.

TRBD1,17,TRBV27,-,TRBJ2-6,TGTGCCAGCAGACCGCAGACAGGGACCTCTGGGGCCAACGTCCTGACTTTC,CASRPQTGTSGANVLTF
-,15,TRBV25-1,once,TRBJ1-2,TGTGCCAGCAGGGCAAATTCCGCGCAGGGCTATGGCTACACCTTC,CASRANSAQGYGYTF
-,18,TRBV7-3,-,TRBJ2-6,TGTGCCAGCAGCTTAAAGGATCGGGGTTCCTCTGGGGCCAACGTCCTGACTTTC,CASSLKDRGSSGANVLTF
-,13,TRBV12-3/TRBV12-4,few,TRBJ1-1,TGTGCCAGCAGTGCACAGCTGAACACTGAAGCTTTCTTT,CASSAQLNTEAFF
-,12,TRBV11-2,-,TRBJ1-2,TGTGCCAGCAGCTTAAATGGGTTCGGGGGCACCTTC,CASSLNGFGGTF
-,14,TRBV5-1,-,TRBJ2-3,TGCGCCAGCAGCTTGGATCCTTTCACAGATACGCAGTATTTT,CASSLDPFTDTQYF
-,11,TRBV20-1,-,TRBJ1-1,TGCAGTGTAATCGTCCCTCCCGGGGCTTTCTTT,CSVIVPPGAFF
-,19,TRBV7-9,-,TRBJ2-4,TGTGCCAGCAGCTTTCAAACCCAGGGGCGGGCGGGAGCCAAAAACATTCAGTACTTC,CASSFQTQGRAGAKNIQYF
-,15,TRBV5-1,-,TRBJ1-2,TGCGCCAGCAGCTTGGACTCCCAGGGAAGCAAAGGCTACACCTTC,CASSLDSQGSKGYTF
-,14,TRBV18,-,TRBJ1-5,TGTGCCAGCTCGCCGGACGTGGGGAGTCAGCCCCAGCATTTT,CASSPDVGSQPQHF
-,15,TRBV27,-,TRBJ1-1,TGTGCCAGCAGAATAGTCAGGGGAGGGAGGACTGAAGCTTTCTTT,CASRIVRGGRTEAFF
TRBD1,16,TRBV7-3,-,TRBJ2-1,TGTGCCAGCAGCTCATCGCCGGGACAGGGGGCCAATGAGCAGTTCTTC,CASSSSPGQGANEQFF
-,14,TRBV5-1,once,TRBJ1-1,TGCGCCAGCAGCTTGGTGGCAGAGAACACTGAAGCTTTCTTT,CASSLVAENTEAFF
TRBD2,19,TRBV24-1,once,TRBJ2-3,TGTGCCACCAGTGATCACCCGGGTCTAGCGGGACGTAGCACAGATACGCAGTATTTT,CATSDHPGLAGRSTDTQYF
-,16,TRBV7-9,-,TRBJ1-1,TGTGCCAGCAGCTCCGCCCGGGACACCTTGAACACTGAAGCTTTCTTT,CASSSARDTLNTEAFF
TRBD2,15,TRBV6-1,-,TRBJ2-7,TGTGCCAGCAGTGAAGAAACTAGCGGTCCCTACGAGCAGTACTTC,CASSEETSGPYEQYF
-,15,TRBV28,-,TRBJ1-2,TGTGCCAGCAGTTGGATTACGGGAGGGACAACCGGCTACACCTTC,CASSWITGGTTGYTF
-,13,TRBV6-5,-,TRBJ2-7,TGTGCCAGCTGGACAGTAGCCCTCTACGAGCAGTACTTC,CASWTVALYEQYF
-,14,TRBV18,-,TRBJ2-3,TGTGCCAGCTCACCGACTCGACAGCCAGATACGCAGTATTTT,CASSPTRQPDTQYF
-,19,TRBV6-1,-,TRBJ1-1,TGTGCCAGCAGTGGCGATCGGGACCGAAACTTACGGGGGTTGGCTGAAGCTTTCTTT,CASSGDRDRNLRGLAEAFF